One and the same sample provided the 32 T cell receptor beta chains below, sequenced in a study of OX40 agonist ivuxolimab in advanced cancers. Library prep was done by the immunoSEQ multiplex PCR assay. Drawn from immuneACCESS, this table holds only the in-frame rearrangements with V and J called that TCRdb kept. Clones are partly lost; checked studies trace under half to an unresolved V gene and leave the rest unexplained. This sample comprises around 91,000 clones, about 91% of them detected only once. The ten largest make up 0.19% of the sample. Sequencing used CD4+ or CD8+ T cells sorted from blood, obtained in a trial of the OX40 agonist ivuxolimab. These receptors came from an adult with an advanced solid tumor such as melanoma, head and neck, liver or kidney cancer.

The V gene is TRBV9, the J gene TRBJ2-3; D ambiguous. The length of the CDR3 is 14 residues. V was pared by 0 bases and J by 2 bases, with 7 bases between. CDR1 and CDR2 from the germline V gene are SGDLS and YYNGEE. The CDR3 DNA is TGTGCCAGCAGCGTAGGTCTTTCCACAGATACGCAGTATTTT. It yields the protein CASSVGLSTDTQYF.

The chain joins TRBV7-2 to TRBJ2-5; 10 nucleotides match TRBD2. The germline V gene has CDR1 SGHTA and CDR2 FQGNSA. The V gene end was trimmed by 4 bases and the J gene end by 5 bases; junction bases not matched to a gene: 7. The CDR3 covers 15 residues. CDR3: CASSYKAGGRETQYF. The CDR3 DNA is TGTGCCAGCAGCTACAAAGCGGGGGGGCGGGAGACCCAGTACTTC.

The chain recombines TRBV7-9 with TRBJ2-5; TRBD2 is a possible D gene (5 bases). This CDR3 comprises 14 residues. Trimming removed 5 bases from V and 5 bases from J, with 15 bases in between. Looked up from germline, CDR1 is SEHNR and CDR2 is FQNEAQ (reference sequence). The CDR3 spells CASSRGEGGETQYF. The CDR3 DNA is TGTGCCAGCAGCCGCGGTGAGGGCGGGGAGACCCAGTACTTC.

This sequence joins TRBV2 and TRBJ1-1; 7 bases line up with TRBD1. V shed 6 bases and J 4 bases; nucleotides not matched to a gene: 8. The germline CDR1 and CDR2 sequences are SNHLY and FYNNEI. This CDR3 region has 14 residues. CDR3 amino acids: CASRGGTVSTEAFF. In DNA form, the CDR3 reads TGTGCCAGCAGGGGGGGGACAGTAAGCACTGAAGCTTTCTTT.

In DNA form, the CDR3 reads TGTGCCAGCAGCTTGGCGGGGAGGGGAGCTTTCTTT. Its protein is CASSLAGRGAFF. The genes are TRBV5-6 and TRBJ1-1, with D possibly matching TRBD1 (5 bases). CDR1 is SGHDT, CDR2 YYEEEE, per germline. The V and J ends lost 0 bases and 10 bases respectively, with 10 bases between them. The CDR3 has 12 amino acids.

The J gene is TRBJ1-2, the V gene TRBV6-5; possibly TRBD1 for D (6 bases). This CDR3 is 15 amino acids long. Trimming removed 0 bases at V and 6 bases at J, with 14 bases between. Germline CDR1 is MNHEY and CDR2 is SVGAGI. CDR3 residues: CASSYSKWGAHGYTF. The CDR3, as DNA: TGTGCCAGCAGTTACTCGAAGTGGGGGGCCCATGGCTACACCTTC.

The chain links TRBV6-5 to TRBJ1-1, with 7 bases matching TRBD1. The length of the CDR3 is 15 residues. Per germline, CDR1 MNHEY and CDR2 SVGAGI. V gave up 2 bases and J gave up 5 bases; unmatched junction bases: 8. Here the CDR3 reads CASSYRDRVGTEAFF. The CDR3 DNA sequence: TGTGCCAGCAGTTACCGCGACAGGGTGGGGACTGAAGCTTTCTTT.

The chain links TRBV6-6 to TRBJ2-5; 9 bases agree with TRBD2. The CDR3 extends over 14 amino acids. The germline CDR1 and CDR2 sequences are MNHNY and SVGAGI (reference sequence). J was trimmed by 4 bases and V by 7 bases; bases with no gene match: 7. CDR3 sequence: CASTHAGGGETQYF. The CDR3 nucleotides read TGTGCCAGCACCCACGCGGGAGGGGGAGAGACCCAGTACTTC.

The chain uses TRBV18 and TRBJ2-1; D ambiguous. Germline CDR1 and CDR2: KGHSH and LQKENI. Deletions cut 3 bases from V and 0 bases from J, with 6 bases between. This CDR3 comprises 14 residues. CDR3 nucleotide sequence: TGTGCCAGCTCACCTCAGAGCTCCTACAATGAGCAGTTCTTC. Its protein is CASSPQSSYNEQFF.

The CDR3 loop reads CASSLDGSTDTQYF. The CDR3 DNA follows: TGCGCCAGCAGCTTGGACGGCAGCACAGATACGCAGTATTTT. The J gene is TRBJ2-3, the V gene TRBV5-1; D is undetermined. The CDR3 consists of 14 residues. The germline V gene encodes CDR1 SGHRS and CDR2 YFSETQ. The germline V and J ends were trimmed by 0 bases and 0 bases, with 5 bases remaining between them.

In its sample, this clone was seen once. The CDR3 protein is CASSSGTLGAFF. The DNA for the CDR3 is TGTGCCAGCAGCTCGGGGACGCTGGGAGCTTTCTTT. This chain uses TRBV28 with TRBJ1-1; D possibly corresponds to TRBD1 (5 bases). This CDR3 is 12 amino acids long. The germline V gene encodes CDR1 MDHEN and CDR2 SYDVKM. V dropped 6 bases and J dropped 10 bases, with 15 bases sitting between them.

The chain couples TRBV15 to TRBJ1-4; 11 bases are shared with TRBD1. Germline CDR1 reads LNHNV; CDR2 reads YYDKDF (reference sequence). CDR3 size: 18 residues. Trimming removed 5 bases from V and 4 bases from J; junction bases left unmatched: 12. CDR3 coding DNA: TGTGCCACCAGCCGCGGGACAGGGGGGGTTTTTGGTAATGAAAAACTGTTTTTT. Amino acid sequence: CATSRGTGGVFGNEKLFF.

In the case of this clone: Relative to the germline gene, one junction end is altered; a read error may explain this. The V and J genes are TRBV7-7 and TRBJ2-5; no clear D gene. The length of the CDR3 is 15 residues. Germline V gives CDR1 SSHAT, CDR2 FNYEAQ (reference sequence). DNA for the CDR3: TGTGCTAGCAGCTTATCTGGCGTGGTTGCAGAGACCCAGTACTTC. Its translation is CASSLSGVVAETQYF.

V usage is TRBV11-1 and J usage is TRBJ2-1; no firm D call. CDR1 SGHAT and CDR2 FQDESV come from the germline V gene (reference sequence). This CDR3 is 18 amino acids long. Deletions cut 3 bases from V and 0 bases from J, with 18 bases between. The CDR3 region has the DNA TGTGCCAGCAGCTTTGTGGCAGGTGCCTTCAGCTCCTACAATGAGCAGTTCTTC. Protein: CASSFVAGAFSSYNEQFF.

The CDR3: CASSLNTATGELFF. DNA of the CDR3: TGCGCCAGCAGCTTGAATACGGCCACCGGGGAGCTGTTTTTT. The rearrangement uses TRBV5-1 and TRBJ2-2; D unclear. The CDR3 is 14 residues long. The germline V and J ends were trimmed by 1 base and 4 bases, with 8 bases remaining between them. The V gene's germline CDR1 is SGHRS and CDR2 YFSETQ.

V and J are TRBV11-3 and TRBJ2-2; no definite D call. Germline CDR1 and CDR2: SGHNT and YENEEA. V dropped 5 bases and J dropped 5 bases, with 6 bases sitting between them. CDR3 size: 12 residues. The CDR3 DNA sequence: TGTGCCAGCAGCCAGACTACCGGGGAGCTGTTTTTT. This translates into CASSQTTGELFF.

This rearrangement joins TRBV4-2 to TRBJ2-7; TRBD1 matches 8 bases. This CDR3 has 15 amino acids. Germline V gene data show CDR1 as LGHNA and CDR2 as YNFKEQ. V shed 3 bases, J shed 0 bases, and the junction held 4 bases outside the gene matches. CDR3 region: CASSQGGQASYEQYF. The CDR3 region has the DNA TGTGCCAGCAGCCAGGGGGGACAGGCCTCCTACGAGCAGTACTTC.

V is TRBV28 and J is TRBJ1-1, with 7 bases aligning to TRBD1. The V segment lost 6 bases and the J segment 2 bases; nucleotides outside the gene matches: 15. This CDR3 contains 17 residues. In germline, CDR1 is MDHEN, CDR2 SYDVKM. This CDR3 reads CASRTLFRQGVNTEAFF. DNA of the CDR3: TGTGCCAGCAGAACCCTTTTTCGACAGGGTGTAAACACTGAAGCTTTCTTT.

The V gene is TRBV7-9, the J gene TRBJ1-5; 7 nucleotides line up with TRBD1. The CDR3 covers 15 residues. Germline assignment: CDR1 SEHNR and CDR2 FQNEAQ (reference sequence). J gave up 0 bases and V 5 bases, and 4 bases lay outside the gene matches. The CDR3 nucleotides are TGTGCCAGCAGCCCTGGGACAGTTAGCAATCAGCCCCAGCATTTT. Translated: CASSPGTVSNQPQHF.

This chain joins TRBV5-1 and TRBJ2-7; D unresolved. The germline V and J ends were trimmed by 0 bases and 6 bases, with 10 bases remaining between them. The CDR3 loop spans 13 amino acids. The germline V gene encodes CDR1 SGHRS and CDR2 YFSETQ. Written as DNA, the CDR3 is TGCGCCAGCAGCTTGGTTTCGGGCGGCGAGCAGTACTTC. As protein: CASSLVSGGEQYF.

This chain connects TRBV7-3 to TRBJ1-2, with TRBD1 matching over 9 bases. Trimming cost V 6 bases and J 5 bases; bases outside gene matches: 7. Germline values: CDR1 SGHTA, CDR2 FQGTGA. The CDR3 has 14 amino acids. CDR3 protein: CASSSTGGKYGYTF. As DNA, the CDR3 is TGTGCCAGCAGTTCTACAGGGGGCAAATATGGCTACACCTTC.

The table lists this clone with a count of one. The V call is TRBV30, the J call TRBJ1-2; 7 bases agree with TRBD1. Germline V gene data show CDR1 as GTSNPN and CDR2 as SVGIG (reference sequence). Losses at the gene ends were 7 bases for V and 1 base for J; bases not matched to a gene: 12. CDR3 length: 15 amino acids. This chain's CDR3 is CALYRDRSFNYGYTF. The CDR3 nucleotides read TGTGCCTTGTACCGGGACAGAAGCTTTAACTATGGCTACACCTTC.

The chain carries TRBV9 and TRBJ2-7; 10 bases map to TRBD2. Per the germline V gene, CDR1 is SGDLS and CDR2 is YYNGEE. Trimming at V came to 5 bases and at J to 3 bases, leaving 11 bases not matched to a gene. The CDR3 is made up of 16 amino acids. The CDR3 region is CASSFGASGSVYEQYF. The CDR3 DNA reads TGTGCCAGCAGTTTCGGGGCTAGCGGGAGCGTCTACGAGCAGTACTTC. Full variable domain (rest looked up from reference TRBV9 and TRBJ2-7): DSGVTQTPKHLITATGQRVTLRCSPRSGDLSVYWYQQSLDQGLQFLIQYYNGEERAKGNILERFSAQQFPDLHSELNLSSLELGDSALYFCASSFGASGSVYEQYFGPGTRLTVT.

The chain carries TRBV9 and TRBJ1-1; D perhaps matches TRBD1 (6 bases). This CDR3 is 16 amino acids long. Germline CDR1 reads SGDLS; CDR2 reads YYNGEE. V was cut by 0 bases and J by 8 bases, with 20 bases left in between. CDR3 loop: CASSVDPRGGGAEAFF. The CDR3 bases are TGTGCCAGCAGCGTAGACCCTAGGGGGGGCGGGGCCGAAGCTTTCTTT.

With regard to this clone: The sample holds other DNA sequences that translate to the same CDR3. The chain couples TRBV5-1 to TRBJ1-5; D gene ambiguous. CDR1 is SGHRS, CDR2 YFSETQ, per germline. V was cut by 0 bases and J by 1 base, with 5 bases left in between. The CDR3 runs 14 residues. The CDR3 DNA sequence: TGCGCCAGCAGCTTGGACAGCAGCAATCAGCCCCAGCATTTT. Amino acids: CASSLDSSNQPQHF.

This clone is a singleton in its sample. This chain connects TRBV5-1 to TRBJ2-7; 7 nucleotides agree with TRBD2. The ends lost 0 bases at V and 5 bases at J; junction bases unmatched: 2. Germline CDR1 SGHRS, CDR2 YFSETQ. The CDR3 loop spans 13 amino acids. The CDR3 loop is CASSLGRENEQYF. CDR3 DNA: TGCGCCAGCAGCTTGGGGCGGGAGAACGAGCAGTACTTC. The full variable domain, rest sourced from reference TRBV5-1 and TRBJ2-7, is KAGVTQTPRYLIKTRGQQVTLSCSPISGHRSVSWYQQTPGQGLQFLFEYFSETQRNKGNFPGRFSGRQFSNSRSEMNVSTLELGDSALYLCASSLGRENEQYFGPGTRLTVT.

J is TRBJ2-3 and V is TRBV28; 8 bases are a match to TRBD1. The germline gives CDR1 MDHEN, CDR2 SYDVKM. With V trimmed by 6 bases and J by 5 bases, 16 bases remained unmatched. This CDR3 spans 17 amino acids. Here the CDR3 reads CASRDGQGGPGLDTQYF. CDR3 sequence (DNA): TGTGCCAGCAGGGATGGACAGGGCGGTCCGGGATTAGATACGCAGTATTTT.

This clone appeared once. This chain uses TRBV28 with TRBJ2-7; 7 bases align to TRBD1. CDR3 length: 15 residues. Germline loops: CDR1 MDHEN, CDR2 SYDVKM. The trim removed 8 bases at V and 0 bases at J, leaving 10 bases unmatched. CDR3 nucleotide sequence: TGTGCCAGCGAAAAAGGGGGCCTTAGCTCCTACGAGCAGTACTTC. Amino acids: CASEKGGLSSYEQYF.

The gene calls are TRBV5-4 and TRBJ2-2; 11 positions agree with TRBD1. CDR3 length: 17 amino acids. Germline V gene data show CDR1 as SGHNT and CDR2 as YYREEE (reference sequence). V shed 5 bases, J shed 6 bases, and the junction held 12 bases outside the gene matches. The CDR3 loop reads CASRHTGTGGVAGELFF. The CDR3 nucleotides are TGTGCCAGCAGACACACCGGGACAGGGGGGGTGGCCGGGGAGCTGTTTTTT.

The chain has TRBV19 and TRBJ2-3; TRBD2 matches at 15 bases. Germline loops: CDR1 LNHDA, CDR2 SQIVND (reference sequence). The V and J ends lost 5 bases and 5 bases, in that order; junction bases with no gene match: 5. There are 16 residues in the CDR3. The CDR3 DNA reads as TGTGCCAGTAGTGGACTAGCGGGGGGGGTTTTAGATACGCAGTATTTT. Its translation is CASSGLAGGVLDTQYF.

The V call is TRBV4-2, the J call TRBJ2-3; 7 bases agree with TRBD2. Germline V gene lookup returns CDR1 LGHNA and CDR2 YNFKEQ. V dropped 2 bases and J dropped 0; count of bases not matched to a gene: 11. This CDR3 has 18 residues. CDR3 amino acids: CASSQLGRTSTSTDTQYF. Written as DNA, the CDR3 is TGTGCCAGCAGCCAACTTGGTAGGACTAGTACTAGCACAGATACGCAGTATTTT.

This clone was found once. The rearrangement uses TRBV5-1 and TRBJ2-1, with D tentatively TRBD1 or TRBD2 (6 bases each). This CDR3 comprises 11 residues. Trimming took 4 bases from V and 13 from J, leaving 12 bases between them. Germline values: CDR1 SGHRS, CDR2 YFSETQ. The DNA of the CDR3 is TGCGCCAGCAGCATGGAGGGGGTCCAGTTCTTC. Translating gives CASSMEGVQFF. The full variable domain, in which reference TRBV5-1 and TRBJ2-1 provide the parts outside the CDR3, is KAGVTQTPRYLIKTRGQQVTLSCSPISGHRSVSWYQQTPGQGLQFLFEYFSETQRNKGNFPGRFSGRQFSNSRSEMNVSTLELGDSALYLCASSMEGVQFFGPGTRLTVL.